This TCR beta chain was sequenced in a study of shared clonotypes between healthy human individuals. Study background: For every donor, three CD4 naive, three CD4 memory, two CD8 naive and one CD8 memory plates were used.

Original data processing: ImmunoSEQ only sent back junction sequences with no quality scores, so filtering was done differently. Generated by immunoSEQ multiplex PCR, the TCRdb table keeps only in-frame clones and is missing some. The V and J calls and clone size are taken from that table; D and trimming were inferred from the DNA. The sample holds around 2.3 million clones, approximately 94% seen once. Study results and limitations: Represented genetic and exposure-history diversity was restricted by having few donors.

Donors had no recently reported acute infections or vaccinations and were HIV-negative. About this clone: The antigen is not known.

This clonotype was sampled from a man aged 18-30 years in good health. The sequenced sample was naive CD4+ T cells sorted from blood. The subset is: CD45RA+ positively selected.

In DNA, the CDR3 is TGCGCCAGCAGCCCGGGGACAGGGCCCACTGAAGCTTTCTTT. Its translation: CASSPGTGPTEAFF. This sequence joins TRBV5-1 and TRBJ1-1; TRBD1 matches at 9 bases. The CDR3 sequence is 14 residues long. V was pared by 4 bases and J by 4 bases, with 5 bases of the junction left unmatched. Germline lookup yields CDR1 SGHRS and CDR2 YFSETQ.